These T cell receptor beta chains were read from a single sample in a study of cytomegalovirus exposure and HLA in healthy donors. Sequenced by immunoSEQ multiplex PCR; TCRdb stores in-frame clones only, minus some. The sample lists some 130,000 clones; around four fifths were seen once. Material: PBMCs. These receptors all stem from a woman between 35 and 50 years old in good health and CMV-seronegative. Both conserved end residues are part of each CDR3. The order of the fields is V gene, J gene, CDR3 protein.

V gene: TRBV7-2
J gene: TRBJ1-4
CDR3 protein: CASSFAGTGLEKLFF

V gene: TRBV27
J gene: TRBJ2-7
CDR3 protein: CASSPSSVAGYEQYF

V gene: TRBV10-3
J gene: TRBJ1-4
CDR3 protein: CAVRDLREKLFF

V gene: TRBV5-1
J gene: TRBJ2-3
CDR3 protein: CASKSGGAEDTQYF

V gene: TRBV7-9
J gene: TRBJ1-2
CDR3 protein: CASSSRSWGPYGYTF

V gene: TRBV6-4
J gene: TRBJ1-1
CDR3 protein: CASSLGRNTEAFF

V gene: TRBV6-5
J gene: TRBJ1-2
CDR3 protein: CASSSTGGNYGYTF

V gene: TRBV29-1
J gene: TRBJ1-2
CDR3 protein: CSAKKGHVYGYTF

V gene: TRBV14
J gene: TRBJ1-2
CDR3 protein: CASSQKQGNYGYTF

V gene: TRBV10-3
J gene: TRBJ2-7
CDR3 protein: CAISVGEGWYEQYF

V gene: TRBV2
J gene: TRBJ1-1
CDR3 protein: CASRIQDPGAFF

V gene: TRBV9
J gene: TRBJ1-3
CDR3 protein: CASSPRSNSGNTIYF

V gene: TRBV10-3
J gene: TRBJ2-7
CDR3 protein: CAISEGRVGVEQYF

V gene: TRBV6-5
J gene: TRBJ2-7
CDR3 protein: CASKTTDTAYEQYF

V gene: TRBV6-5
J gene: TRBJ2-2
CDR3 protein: CASSYEGGVTRELFF

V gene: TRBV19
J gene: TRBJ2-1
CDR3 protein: CASSDRGWNNEQFF

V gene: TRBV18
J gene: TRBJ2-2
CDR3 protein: CASSHRGPNTGELFF

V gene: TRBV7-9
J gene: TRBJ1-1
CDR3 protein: CASSLLLGTKISVAFF

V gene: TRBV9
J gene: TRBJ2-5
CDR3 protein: CASSVKLERETQYF

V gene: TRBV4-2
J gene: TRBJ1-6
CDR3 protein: CASSQELGGVNSPLHF

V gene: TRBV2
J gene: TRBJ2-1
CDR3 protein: CASSEARLADYNEQFF

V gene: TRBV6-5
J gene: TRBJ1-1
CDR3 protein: CASSRRQQNTEAFF

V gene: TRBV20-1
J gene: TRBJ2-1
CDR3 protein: CSARDPREQFF

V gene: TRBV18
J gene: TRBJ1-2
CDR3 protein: CASSPTGTEYGYTF

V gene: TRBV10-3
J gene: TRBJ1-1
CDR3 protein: CAITQTGGNTEAFF

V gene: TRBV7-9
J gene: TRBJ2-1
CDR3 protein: CASSQEYNEQFF

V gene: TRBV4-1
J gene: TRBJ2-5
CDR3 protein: CASSQRGGTQYF

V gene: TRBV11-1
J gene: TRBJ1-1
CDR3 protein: CASSRRGPGTEAFF

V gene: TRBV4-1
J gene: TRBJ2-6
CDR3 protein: CASSQETPSGANVLPF

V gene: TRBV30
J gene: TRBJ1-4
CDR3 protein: CAWSSNGWEKLFF

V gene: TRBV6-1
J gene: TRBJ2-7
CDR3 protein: CASSKWDSGIEQYF

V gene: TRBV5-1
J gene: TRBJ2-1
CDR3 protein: CASSLDRTLSYNEQFF

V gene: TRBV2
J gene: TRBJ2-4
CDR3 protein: CASSGGTPENIQYF

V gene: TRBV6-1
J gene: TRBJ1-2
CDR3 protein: CASSLQRRNYGYTF

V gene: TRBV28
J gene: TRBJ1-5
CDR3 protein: CASSFDRLNQPQHF

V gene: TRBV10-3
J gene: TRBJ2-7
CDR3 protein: CAISEASSYEQYF

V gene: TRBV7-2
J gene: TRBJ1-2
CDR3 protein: CASSSSGYGYGYTF

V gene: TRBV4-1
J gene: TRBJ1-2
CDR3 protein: CASSQDRTGISYTF

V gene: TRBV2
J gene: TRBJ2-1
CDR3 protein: CASSAYTPPRSYNEQFF

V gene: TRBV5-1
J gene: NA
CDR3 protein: CASSLAETSGAHEQYF

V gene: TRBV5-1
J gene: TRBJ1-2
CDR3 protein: CASSLPGEGPGGYTF

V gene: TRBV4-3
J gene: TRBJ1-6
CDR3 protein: CASSQDPGFILSPLHF

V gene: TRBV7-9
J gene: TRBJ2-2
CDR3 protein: CASSLNRVDTGELFF

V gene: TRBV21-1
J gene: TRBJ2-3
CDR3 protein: CASGPPGRGYSASTDTQYF